The source of this T cell receptor beta chain is a study of blood T cell repertoires in COVID-19. Study background: Material from acute and convalescent COVID-19 was sourced from the United States, Italy and Spain. The cDNA or gDNA used as material had been derived from T cells, B-cell-depleted T cells, or PBMCs.

The CDR3 totals 13 residues. CDR1 is MNHEY and CDR2 is SMNVEV in the germline V gene (reference sequence). The V end was cut by 9 bases, the J end by 6 bases, with 16 bases between. As processed by the authors: Reference gene primers were amplified, and this amplification served to estimate nucleated cell counts. Generated by immunoSEQ multiplex PCR, the TCRdb table keeps only in-frame clones and is missing some. V and J calls and clone size come straight from that table; D and trimming were deduced from the DNA. This table has roughly 300,000 clones, about 83% appearing once. The chain is built from TRBV27 and TRBJ2-3; possibly TRBD2 for D (6 bases). The sequence derives from a woman aged 45 to 65 who had recovered from COVID-19. The sequenced material came from peripheral blood. The CDR3 bases are TGTGCCAGGACGGGACTTAGAACGGATACGCAGTATTTT. This sequence encodes CARTGLRTDTQYF.